The 14 T cell receptor beta chains below come from one sample, sequenced in a study of vaccination effects on CD4 cells after COVID-19. Expansion with viral peptide pools was applied to antigen-specific CD4+ T cells by the ViraFEST assay prior to sequencing. After roughly 11 days in culture, the CD4+ T cells were isolated. Vaccination of participants consisted of two doses of either the BNT162b2 or mRNA-1273 vaccine. Assay used: immunoSEQ multiplex PCR; TCRdb lists only in-frame clones, some missing. The repertoire holds about 59,000 clones, approximately 78% seen once, with 1.5% to 2% in the top ten. The antigens for these receptors are not known. The starting material was CD4+ T cells from PBMCs cultured with HCoV-OC43 spike peptides, obtained after COVID-19 vaccination. The subset denotes: HCoV-OC43 spike overlapping peptide pool stimulation. Receptor source: a human donor who received a COVID-19 vaccine.

The V and J genes are TRBV28 and TRBJ1-6; no firm D call. This CDR3 is 16 amino acids long. CDR1 and CDR2 from the germline V gene are MDHEN and SYDVKM. V lost 0 bases to trimming and J lost 7 bases, with 13 bases between them. CDR3: CASSLWAALLNSPLHF. In DNA form, the CDR3 reads TGTGCCAGCAGTTTATGGGCGGCGCTTCTGAATTCACCCCTCCACTTT.

The chain carries TRBV12-5 and TRBJ2-2; tentative D call: TRBD2 (5 bases). CDR3 length: 18 residues. V lost 0 bases and J lost 6, with 20 bases in between. From germline, CDR1 is LGHNT and CDR2 FRNRAP. The chain's CDR3 is CASGLVPDGNSRAGELFF. DNA of the CDR3: TGTGCTAGTGGTTTGGTACCGGACGGGAACAGTAGGGCCGGGGAGCTGTTTTTT.

The chain recombines TRBV28 with TRBJ2-1; D is tentatively TRBD1 or TRBD2 (5 bases each). The germline V gene has CDR1 MDHEN and CDR2 SYDVKM. V lost 3 bases, J lost 4 bases, and 13 bases lay in between. The CDR3 is made up of 15 amino acids. This CDR3 is CASSFGGRAYNEQFF. DNA of the CDR3: TGTGCCAGCAGTTTTGGGGGTAGGGCTTACAATGAGCAGTTCTTC.

The rearrangement links TRBV9 to TRBJ2-2, with 8 bases lining up with TRBD2. The CDR3 extends over 15 amino acids. The V gene end was trimmed by 3 bases and the J gene end by 6 bases; junction bases not matched to a gene: 7. CDR1 is SGDLS, CDR2 YYNGEE, per germline. The CDR3 DNA reads TGTGCCAGCAGCGAGGGGACCGGGAGGGCCGGGGAGCTGTTTTTT. Its translation is CASSEGTGRAGELFF.

The chain is built from TRBV7-9 and TRBJ2-2; D is tentatively TRBD1 or TRBD2 (5 bases each). The length of the CDR3 is 18 residues. CDR1 is SEHNR and CDR2 is FQNEAQ in the germline V gene (reference sequence). Trimming took off 5 bases at V and 1 base at J, with 20 bases between the two ends. CDR3 sequence reads: CASSQQTTRDRNTGELFF. The CDR3 DNA reads as TGTGCCAGCAGCCAACAGACCACACGGGACCGGAACACCGGGGAGCTGTTTTTT.

This chain uses TRBV14 with TRBJ2-3; D is perhaps TRBD1 (6 bases). The CDR3 is 16 amino acids. V shed 2 bases and J shed 0 bases, with 12 bases lying between them. Germline V gene sequence: CDR1 SGHDN, CDR2 FVKESK. The CDR3 sequence is CASSQYRARSTDTQYF. CDR3 nucleotides: TGTGCCAGCAGCCAATACAGGGCGAGAAGCACAGATACGCAGTATTTT.

This clone occurred a few times. The rearrangement links TRBV2 to TRBJ2-7, with 7 bases lining up with TRBD1. CDR1 SNHLY and CDR2 FYNNEI come from the germline V gene. The CDR3 is 14 amino acids. The junction had 7 bases not matched to a gene; V was cut back by 6 bases and J by 2 bases. The CDR3 sequence is CASSPRTGAYEQYV. In DNA, the CDR3 is TGTGCCAGCAGCCCCCGGACAGGCGCCTACGAGCAGTACGTC.

This chain links TRBV5-6 with TRBJ1-5, with unresolved D. The CDR3 length is 16 residues. Germline V gene lookup returns CDR1 SGHDT and CDR2 YYEEEE. The V end was cut by 0 bases, the J end by 5 bases, with 15 bases between. The chain's CDR3 is CASSLGSRRADQPQHF. CDR3 sequence (DNA): TGTGCCAGCAGCTTGGGTTCCAGAAGGGCCGATCAGCCCCAGCATTTT.

V is TRBV6-5 and J is TRBJ2-5, with unresolved D. Trimming cost V 2 bases and J 5 bases, with 6 bases left between them. Germline V lookup: CDR1 MNHEY, CDR2 SVGAGI. This CDR3 has 12 residues. In nucleotides, the CDR3 is TGTGCCAGCAGTTACGTTGGGGAGACCCAGTACTTC. It is translated as CASSYVGETQYF.

The chain couples TRBV5-6 to TRBJ2-1, with 7 bases aligning to TRBD1. The germline gives CDR1 SGHDT, CDR2 YYEEEE. V shed 4 bases and J 3 bases; nucleotides not matched to a gene: 10. This CDR3 has 16 amino acids. In DNA form, the CDR3 reads TGTGCCAGCAGCGTGGGACAGAACTACCACTACAATGAGCAGTTCTTC. Its translation: CASSVGQNYHYNEQFF.

The chain combines TRBV5-1 with TRBJ2-1, with 10 bases aligning to TRBD2. Trimming removed 2 bases from V and 6 bases from J; junction bases left unmatched: 2. The CDR3 is 14 amino acids. Germline assignment: CDR1 SGHRS and CDR2 YFSETQ. The CDR3 is CASSFLAGGNEQFF. The DNA for the CDR3 is TGCGCCAGCAGCTTCTTAGCGGGGGGCAATGAGCAGTTCTTC. Filled out from reference TRBV5-1 and TRBJ2-1, the complete variable domain reads KAGVTQTPRYLIKTRGQQVTLSCSPISGHRSVSWYQQTPGQGLQFLFEYFSETQRNKGNFPGRFSGRQFSNSRSEMNVSTLELGDSALYLCASSFLAGGNEQFFGPGTRLTVL.

This sequence joins TRBV5-6 and TRBJ2-5, with D unclear. The CDR3 runs to 11 residues. From germline, CDR1 is SGHDT and CDR2 YYEEEE. The V gene lost 1 base and the J gene lost 4 bases, with 2 bases spanning the gap. The CDR3 nucleotides read TGTGCCAGCAGCTTGACAGAGACCCAGTACTTC. Amino acid sequence: CASSLTETQYF.

This chain connects TRBV24-1 to TRBJ2-1; D gene unclear. There are 13 residues in the CDR3. V was shortened by 1 base and J by 2 bases, with 2 bases between the two germline ends. Germline V CDR1 and CDR2: KGHDR, SFDVKD. CDR3: CATSDFAYNEQFF. The CDR3 coding sequence is TGTGCCACCAGTGATTTCGCCTACAATGAGCAGTTCTTC.

The CDR3 region is CASTIAGNTDTQYF. The CDR3 region has the DNA TGTGCCAGCACCATAGCGGGGAATACAGATACGCAGTATTTT. The chain has TRBV7-9 and TRBJ2-3, with 8 bases fitting TRBD2. Germline V gives CDR1 SEHNR, CDR2 FQNEAQ (reference sequence). The V and J ends lost 7 bases and 3 bases, in that order; junction bases with no gene match: 6. This CDR3 has 14 residues.